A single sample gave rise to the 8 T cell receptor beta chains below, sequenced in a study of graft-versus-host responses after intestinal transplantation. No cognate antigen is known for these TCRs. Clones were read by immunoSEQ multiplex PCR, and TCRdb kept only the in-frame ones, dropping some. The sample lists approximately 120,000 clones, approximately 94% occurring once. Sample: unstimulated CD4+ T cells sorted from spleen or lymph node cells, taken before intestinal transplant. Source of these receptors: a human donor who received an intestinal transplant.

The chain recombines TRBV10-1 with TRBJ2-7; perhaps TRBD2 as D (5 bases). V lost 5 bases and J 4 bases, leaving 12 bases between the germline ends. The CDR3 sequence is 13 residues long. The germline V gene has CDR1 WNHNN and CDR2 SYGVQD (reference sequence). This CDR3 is CASSSGLGYEQYF. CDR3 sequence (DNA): TGCGCCAGCAGTTCAGGACTGGGATACGAGCAGTACTTC.

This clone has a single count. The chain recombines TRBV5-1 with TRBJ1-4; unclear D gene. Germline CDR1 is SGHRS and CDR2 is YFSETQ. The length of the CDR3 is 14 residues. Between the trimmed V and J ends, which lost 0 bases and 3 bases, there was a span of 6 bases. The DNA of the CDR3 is TGCGCCAGCAGCTTGGCGGCAGCTAATGAAAAACTGTTTTTT. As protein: CASSLAAANEKLFF.

The CDR3 reads CASSDEGARSNQPQHF. CDR3 DNA sequence: TGTGCCAGTAGTGACGAGGGGGCGCGAAGCAATCAGCCCCAGCATTTT. The rearrangement joins TRBV19 to TRBJ1-5; TRBD1 aligns across 7 bases. There are 16 residues in the CDR3. Trimming at V came to 5 bases and at J to 1 base, leaving 8 bases not matched to a gene. The germline V gene has CDR1 LNHDA and CDR2 SQIVND (reference sequence).

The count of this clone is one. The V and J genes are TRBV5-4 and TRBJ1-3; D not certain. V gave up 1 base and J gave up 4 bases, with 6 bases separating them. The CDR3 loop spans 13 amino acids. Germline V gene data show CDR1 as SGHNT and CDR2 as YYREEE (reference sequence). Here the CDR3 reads CASSLPAGNTIYF. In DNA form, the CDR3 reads TGTGCCAGCAGCTTGCCAGCGGGAAACACCATATATTTT.

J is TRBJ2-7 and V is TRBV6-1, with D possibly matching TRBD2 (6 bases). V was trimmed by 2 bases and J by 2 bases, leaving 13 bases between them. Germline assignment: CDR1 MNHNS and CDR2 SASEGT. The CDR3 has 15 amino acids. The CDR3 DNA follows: TGTGCCAGCAGTGAAACCGGGACTCTTACCTACGAGCAGTACTTC. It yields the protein CASSETGTLTYEQYF.

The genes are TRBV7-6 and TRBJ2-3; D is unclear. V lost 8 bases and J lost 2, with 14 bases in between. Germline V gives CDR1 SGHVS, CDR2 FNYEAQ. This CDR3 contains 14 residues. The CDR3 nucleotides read TGTGCCAGCCAGATCGACCTCCACACAGATACGCAGTATTTT. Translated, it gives CASQIDLHTDTQYF. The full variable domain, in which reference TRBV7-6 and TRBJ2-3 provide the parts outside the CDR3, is GAGVSQSPRYKVTKRGQDVALRCDPISGHVSLYWYRQALGQGPEFLTYFNYEAQQDKSGLPNDRFSAERPEGSISTLTIQRTEQRDSAMYRCASQIDLHTDTQYFGPGTRLTVL.

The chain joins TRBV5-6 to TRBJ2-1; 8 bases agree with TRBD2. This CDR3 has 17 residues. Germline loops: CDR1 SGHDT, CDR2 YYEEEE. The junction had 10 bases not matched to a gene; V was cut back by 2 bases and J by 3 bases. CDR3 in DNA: TGTGCCAGCAGCTTCCTCCTTAGCGGGGATCTCTACAATGAGCAGTTCTTC. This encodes CASSFLLSGDLYNEQFF.

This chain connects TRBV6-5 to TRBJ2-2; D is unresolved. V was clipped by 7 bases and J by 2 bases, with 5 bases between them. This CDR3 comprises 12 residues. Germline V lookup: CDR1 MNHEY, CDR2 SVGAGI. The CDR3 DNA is TGTGCCAGCATCAGCAACACCGGGGAGCTGTTTTTT. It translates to CASISNTGELFF.